This T cell receptor beta chain was captured in a study of T cells in Graves' hyperthyroidism and ophthalmopathy. TCR beta CDR3 regions were amplified from RNA transcripts. First-round RT-PCR with HTBI primers amplified the TCR CDR3 region. TCRdb used MiXCR to reprocess the multiplex PCR reads, holding one entry per CDR3 protein. There are about 160,000 distinct CDR3 sequences in the sample; about 9.4% occur only once, and more than 20% lies in the top ten. The PBMCs were taken from approximately 9 ml of fresh peripheral blood. Trimming pared 2 bases from V and 2 bases from J, leaving 12 bases between. The CDR3 extends over 15 amino acids. Germline values: CDR1 GTSNPN, CDR2 SVGIG (reference sequence). This clonotype came up many times.

This chain connects TRBV30 to TRBJ2-2, with D possibly being TRBD2 (5 bases). The TCR sequence derives from a woman aged 18-30 years with Graves' hyperthyroidism that later progressed to Graves' ophthalmopathy. Sequencing was performed on blood. The CDR3 sequence is CAWSRELSNTGELFF. The CDR3 region has the DNA TGTGCCTGGAGTAGGGAGCTAAGTAACACCGGGGAGCTGTTTTTT.